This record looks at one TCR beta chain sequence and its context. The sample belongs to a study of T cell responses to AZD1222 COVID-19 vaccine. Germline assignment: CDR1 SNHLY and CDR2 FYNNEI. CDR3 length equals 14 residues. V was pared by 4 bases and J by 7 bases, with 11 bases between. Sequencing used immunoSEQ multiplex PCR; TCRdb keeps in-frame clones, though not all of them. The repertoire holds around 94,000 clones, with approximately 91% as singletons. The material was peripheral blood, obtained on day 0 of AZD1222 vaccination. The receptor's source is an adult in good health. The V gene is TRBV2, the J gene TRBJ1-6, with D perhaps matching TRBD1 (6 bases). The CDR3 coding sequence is TGTGCCAGCAGTGTGGGCAGGGGCAATTCACCCCTCCACTTT. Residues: CASSVGRGNSPLHF.